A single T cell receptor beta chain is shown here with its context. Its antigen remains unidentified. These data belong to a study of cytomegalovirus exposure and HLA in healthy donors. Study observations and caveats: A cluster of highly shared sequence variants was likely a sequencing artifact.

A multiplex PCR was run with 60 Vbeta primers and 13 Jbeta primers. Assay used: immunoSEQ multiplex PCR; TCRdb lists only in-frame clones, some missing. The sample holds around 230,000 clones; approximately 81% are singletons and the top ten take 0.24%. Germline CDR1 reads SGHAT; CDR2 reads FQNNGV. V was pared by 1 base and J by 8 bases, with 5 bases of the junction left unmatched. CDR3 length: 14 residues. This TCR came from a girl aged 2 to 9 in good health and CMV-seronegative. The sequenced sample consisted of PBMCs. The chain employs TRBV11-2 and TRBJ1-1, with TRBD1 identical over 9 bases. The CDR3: CASSLVRTGVEAFF. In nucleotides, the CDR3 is TGTGCCAGCAGCTTAGTTCGGACAGGGGTCGAAGCTTTCTTT. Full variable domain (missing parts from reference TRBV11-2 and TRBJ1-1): EAGVAQSPRYKIIEKRQSVAFWCNPISGHATLYWYQQILGQGPKLLIQFQNNGVVDDSQLPKDRFSAERLKGVDSTLKIQPAKLEDSAVYLCASSLVRTGVEAFFGQGTRLTVV.